The rows below give T cell receptor beta chains drawn from one sample of a study of identical twins. TCRdb re-called the 5' RACE reads with MiXCR, one entry per CDR3 protein. Of 400,000 to 550,000 distinct CDR3 sequences in the sample, roughly 26% were seen once. The same specimen was also included in a second study, on T cells expressing NK-cell markers.

Sequencing was done on a sample of CD4+ T cells sorted from blood. The origin of the receptors is a woman younger than 35 in good health. Both conserved end residues are trimmed from each CDR3. Fields, in order: V gene, D gene, CDR3 protein. The D gene is left open where the match is weak.

TRBV4-1 . ASSQEGLSSYNEQF
TRBV20-1 . SARVDIYTEAF
TRBV5-1 TRBD2 ASSFLAGGTGELF
TRBV7-2 TRBD1 ASSLTLTGGTQY
TRBV7-9 . ASSLQKQTQY
TRBV12-3/TRBV12-4 . ASSLRVYEQY
TRBV12-3/TRBV12-4 . ASSLSGSSHEQF
TRBV20-1 . SAIGAPSSYNEQF
TRBV3-1 . ASSQSSYTEAF
TRBV6-5 TRBD2 ASSYSIRDYGIEQY
TRBV12-3/TRBV12-4 . ASRGVPNSPLH
TRBV7-9 . ASSFARGTGELF
TRBV29-1 . SVEVGSNQPQH
TRBV5-1 . ASSLGRVEQY
TRBV18 TRBD1 ASSPGQLGVLT
TRBV12-3/TRBV12-4 . ASSFWDRGSGYT
TRBV7-2 . ASSRDTYGYT
TRBV20-1 TRBD2 SARTAGGKDTQY
TRBV2 TRBD2 ARTRGLAGNNEQF
TRBV7-2 . ASSLGSSGYT
TRBV27 . ASSFVSDSYEQY
TRBV6-1 TRBD1 AASKGTGASPQH
TRBV11-1 . ASSLRSRGSSYEQY
TRBV29-1 TRBD2 SVSQAGFSYEQY
TRBV6-1 TRBD1 ASSRRTGGTYGYT
TRBV19 TRBD1 ASSPDRGLYGYT
TRBV7-3 TRBD1 ASSKQTGAGNTIY
TRBV11-3 . ASSLEAAGRGGYT
TRBV5-1 TRBD2 ASSSSGTSGNNEQF
TRBV20-1 . SARGLAIADTQY
TRBV7-9 TRBD2 ASSYHLAGAHNEQF
TRBV6-2/TRBV6-3 . ASNSRRGPDYEQY
TRBV24-1 . ATGVGGEQF
TRBV20-1 . SARDRLGHNEQF
TRBV9 TRBD2 ASSVDYPSGGALYTDTQY
TRBV6-2/TRBV6-3 . ASSYRTTGNEQF
TRBV9 TRBD1 ASGTAYNEQF
TRBV7-2 . ASSLVAWGTEAF
TRBV5-1 . ASSYMVSSDTEAF
TRBV6-2/TRBV6-3 . ASSRNRVSEDTQY
TRBV6-5 TRBD1 ASSYLRTGGFTGELF
TRBV20-1 . SARDAGSLHGYT
TRBV6-2/TRBV6-3 . ASSTYAGRYQPQH